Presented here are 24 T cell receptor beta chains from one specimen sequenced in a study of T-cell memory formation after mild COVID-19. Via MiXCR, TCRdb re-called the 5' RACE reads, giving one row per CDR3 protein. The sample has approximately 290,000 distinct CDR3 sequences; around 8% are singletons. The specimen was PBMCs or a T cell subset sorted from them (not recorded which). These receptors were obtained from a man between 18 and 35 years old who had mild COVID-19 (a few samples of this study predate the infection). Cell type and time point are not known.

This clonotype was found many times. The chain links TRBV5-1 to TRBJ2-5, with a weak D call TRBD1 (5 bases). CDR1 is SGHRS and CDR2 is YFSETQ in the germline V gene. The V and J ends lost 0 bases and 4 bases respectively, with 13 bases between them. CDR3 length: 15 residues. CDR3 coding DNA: TGCGCCAGCAGCTTGGGTGTCAGGGCTATAGAGACCCAGTACTTC. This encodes CASSLGVRAIETQYF.

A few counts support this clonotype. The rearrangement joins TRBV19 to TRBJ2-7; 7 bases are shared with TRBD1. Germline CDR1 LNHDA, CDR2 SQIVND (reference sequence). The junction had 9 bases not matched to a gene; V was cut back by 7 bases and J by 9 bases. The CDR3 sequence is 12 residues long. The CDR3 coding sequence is TGTGCCAGTACAGACAGGGAAGGTGCGCAGTACGTC. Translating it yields CASTDREGAQYV.

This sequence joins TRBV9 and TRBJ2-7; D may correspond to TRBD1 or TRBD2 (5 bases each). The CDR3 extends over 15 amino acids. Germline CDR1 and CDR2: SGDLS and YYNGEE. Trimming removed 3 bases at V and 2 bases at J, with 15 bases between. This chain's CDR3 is CASSATGTVTYEQYF. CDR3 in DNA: TGTGCCAGCAGCGCGACCGGGACGGTGACCTACGAGCAGTACTTC.

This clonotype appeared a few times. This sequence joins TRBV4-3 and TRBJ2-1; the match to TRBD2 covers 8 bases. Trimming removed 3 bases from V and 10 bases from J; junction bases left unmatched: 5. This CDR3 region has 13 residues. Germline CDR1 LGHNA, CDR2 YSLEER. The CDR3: CASSQVSGEEQFF. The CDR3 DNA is TGCGCCAGCAGCCAGGTTAGCGGGGAAGAGCAGTTCTTC.

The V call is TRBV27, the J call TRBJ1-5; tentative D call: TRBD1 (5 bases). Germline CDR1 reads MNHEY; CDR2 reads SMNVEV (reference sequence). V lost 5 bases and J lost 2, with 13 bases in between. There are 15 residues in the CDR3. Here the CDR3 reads CASSPFGGRNQPQHF. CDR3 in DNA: TGTGCCAGCAGTCCCTTTGGGGGACGCAATCAGCCCCAGCATTTT.

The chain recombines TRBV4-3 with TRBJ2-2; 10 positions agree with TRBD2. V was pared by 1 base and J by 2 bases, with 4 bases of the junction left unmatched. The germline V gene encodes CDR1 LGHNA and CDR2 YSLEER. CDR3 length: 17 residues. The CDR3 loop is CASSQGAGGPNTGELFF. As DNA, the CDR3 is TGCGCCAGCAGCCAAGGAGCGGGGGGGCCCAACACCGGGGAGCTGTTTTTT.

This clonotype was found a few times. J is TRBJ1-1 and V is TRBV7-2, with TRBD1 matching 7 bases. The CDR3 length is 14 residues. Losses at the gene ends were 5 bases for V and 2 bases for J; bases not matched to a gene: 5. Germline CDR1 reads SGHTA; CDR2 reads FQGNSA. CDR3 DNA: TGTGCCAGCAGCATCCGACAGGGAAACACTGAAGCTTTCTTT. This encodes CASSIRQGNTEAFF.

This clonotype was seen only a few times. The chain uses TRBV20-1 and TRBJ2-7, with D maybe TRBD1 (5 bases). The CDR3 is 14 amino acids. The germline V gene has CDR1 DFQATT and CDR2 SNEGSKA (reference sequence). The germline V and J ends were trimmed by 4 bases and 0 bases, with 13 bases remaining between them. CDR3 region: CSATSDRFSYEQYF. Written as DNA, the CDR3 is TGCAGTGCTACCTCAGACAGATTCTCCTACGAGCAGTACTTC.

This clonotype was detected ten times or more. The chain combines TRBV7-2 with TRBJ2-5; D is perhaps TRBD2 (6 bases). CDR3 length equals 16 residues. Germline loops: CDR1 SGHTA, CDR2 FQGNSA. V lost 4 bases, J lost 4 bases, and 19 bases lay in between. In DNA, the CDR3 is TGTGCCAGCAGCTCGGGTACGGACTATCGGGGAGAGACCCAGTACTTC. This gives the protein CASSSGTDYRGETQYF.

The CDR3: CACGYLRDRNTGELFF. In DNA form, the CDR3 reads TGTGCCTGCGGATATTTGAGGGACAGGAACACCGGGGAGCTGTTTTTT. The gene calls are TRBV30 and TRBJ2-2, with TRBD1 identical over 7 bases. The CDR3 sequence is 16 residues long. CDR1 is GTSNPN, CDR2 SVGIG, per germline (reference sequence). V gave up 6 bases and J gave up 1 base; unmatched junction bases: 11.

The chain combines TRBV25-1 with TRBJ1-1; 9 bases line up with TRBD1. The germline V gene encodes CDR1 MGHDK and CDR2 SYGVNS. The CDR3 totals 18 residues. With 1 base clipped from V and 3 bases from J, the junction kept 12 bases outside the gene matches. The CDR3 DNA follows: TGTGCCAGCAGTGAATGGGCGGGACAGGGTGCGCGGGACACTGAAGCTTTCTTT. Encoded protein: CASSEWAGQGARDTEAFF.

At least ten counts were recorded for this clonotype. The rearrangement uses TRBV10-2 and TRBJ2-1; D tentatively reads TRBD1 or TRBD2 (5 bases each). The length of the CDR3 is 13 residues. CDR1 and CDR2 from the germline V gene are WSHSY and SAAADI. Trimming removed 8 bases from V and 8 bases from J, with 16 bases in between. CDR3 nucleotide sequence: TGCGCCAGCGGTCGGAGTCGAGGGGATGAGCAGTTCTTC. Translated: CASGRSRGDEQFF.

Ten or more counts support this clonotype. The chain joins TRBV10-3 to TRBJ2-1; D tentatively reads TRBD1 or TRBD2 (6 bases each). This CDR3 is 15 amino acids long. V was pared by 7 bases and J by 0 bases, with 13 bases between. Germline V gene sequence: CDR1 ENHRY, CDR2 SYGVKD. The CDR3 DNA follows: TGTGCCATCAACCGAGGGGGGAGCTCCTACAATGAGCAGTTCTTC. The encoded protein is CAINRGGSSYNEQFF.

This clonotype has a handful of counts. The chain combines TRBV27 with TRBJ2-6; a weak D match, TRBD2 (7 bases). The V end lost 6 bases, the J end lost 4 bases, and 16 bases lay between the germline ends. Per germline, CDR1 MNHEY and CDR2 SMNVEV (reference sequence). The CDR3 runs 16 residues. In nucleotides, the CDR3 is TGTGCCAGCAGGAGGGGGGGCCCCTCCGGGGCCAACGTCCTGACTTTC. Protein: CASRRGGPSGANVLTF.

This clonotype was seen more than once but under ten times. DNA of the CDR3: TGCGCCAGCAGCTTCGGGACGGGCTACACCTTC. Its protein product is CASSFGTGYTF. This sequence joins TRBV5-1 and TRBJ1-2, with D maybe TRBD1 (5 bases). There are 11 residues in the CDR3. CDR1 is SGHRS and CDR2 is YFSETQ in the germline V gene. V dropped 2 bases and J dropped 8 bases, with 7 bases sitting between them.

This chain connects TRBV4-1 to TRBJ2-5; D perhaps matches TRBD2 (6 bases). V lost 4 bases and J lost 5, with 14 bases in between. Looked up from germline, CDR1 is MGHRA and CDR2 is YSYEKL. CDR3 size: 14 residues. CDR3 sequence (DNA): TGCGCCAGCAGCCCTCTGCCGGGGAGGGAGACCCAGTACTTC. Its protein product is CASSPLPGRETQYF.

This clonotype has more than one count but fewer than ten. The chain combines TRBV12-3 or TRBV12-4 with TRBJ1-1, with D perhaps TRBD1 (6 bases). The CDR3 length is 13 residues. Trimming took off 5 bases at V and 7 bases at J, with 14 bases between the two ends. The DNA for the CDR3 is TGTGCCAGCAGTCGAACAGGGTCGAGTGAAGCTTTCTTT. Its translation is CASSRTGSSEAFF.

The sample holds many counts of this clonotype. CDR3 loop: CASTKAIDTDTQYF. Here the CDR3 DNA reads TGTGCCAGTACCAAGGCCATCGACACAGATACGCAGTATTTT. The chain carries TRBV19 and TRBJ2-3, with D unresolved. The CDR3 sequence is 14 residues long. Germline-derived CDR1 and CDR2 are LNHDA and SQIVND (reference sequence). The V end was cut by 7 bases, the J end by 2 bases, with 13 bases between.

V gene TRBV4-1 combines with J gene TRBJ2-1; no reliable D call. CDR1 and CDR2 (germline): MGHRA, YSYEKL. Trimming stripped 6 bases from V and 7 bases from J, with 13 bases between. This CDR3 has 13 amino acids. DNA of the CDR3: TGCGCCAGCAGGCCTTCACAATCAAATGAGCAGTTCTTC. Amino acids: CASRPSQSNEQFF.

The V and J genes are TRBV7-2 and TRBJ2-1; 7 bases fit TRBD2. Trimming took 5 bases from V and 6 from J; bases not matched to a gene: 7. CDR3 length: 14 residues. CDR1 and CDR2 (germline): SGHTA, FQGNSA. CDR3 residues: CASSLRLAPNEQFF. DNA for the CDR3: TGTGCCAGCAGCCTTCGACTAGCCCCCAATGAGCAGTTCTTC.

This chain's CDR3 is CASSASRGENTEAFF. The CDR3 nucleotides are TGTGCCAGCAGCGCTAGTCGGGGGGAGAACACTGAAGCTTTCTTT. The rearrangement uses TRBV9 and TRBJ1-1; tentative D call: TRBD1 (5 bases). The CDR3 covers 15 residues. V lost 3 bases and J 1 base, leaving 13 bases between the germline ends. CDR1 and CDR2 (germline): SGDLS, YYNGEE.

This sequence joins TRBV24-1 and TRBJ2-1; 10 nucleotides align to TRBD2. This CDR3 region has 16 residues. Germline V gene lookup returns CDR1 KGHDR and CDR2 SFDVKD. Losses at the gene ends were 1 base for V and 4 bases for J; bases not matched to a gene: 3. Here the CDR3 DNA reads TGTGCCACCAGTGATTTTAAGCGGGGGGGTTACAATGAGCAGTTCTTC. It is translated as CATSDFKRGGYNEQFF.

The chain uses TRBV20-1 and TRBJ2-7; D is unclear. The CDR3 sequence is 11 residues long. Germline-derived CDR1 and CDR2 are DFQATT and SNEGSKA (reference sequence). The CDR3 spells CSSRGNYEQYV. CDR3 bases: TGCAGCTCCCGAGGAAACTACGAGCAGTACGTC.

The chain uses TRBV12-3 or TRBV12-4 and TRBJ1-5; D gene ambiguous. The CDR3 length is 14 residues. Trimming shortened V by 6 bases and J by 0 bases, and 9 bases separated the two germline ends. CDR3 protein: CASSRRNSNQPQHF. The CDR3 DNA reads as TGTGCCAGCAGCAGACGGAATAGCAATCAGCCCCAGCATTTT.